Detailed here is one T cell receptor (beta chain). The antigen remains unidentified. The data were taken from a study of T cell repertoires in cytomegalovirus infection. General observations from the study: HLA-C-restricted CMV-specific TCR beta clonotypes prevailed in the ex vivo response.

Using its own MiXCR run on the reads, TCRdb lists one record per CDR3 protein. The sample includes hundreds of thousands of distinct CDR3 sequences, approximately 24% of them seen just once. Germline V gene lookup returns CDR1 SGHRS and CDR2 YFSETQ. Trimming stripped 1 base from V and 4 bases from J, with 14 bases between. This CDR3 has 15 residues. Source material: CD8+ T cells from PBMCs. The chain employs TRBV5-1 and TRBJ1-1; maybe TRBD1 (5 bases). The source is a human donor in good health (CMV status not recorded). Some clones in this sample may be carry-over from other donors' samples. The CDR3, as DNA: TGCGCCAGCAGCTTGACCCCGGGGGTGGGCACTGAAGCTTTCTTT. This sequence encodes CASSLTPGVGTEAFF.